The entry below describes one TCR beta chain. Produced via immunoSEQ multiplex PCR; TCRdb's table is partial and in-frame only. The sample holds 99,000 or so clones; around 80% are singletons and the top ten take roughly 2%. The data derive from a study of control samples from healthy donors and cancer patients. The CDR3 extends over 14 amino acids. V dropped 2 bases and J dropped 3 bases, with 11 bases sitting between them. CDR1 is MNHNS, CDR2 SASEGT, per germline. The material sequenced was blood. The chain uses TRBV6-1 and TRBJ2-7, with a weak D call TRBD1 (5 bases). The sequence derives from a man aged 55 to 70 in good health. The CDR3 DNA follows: TGTGCCAGCAGTGAACAGGGTCGGCTCTACGAGCAGTACTTC. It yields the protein CASSEQGRLYEQYF.